This T cell receptor (beta chain) was profiled in a study of Graves' ophthalmopathy and Graves' hyperthyroidism. Trimming removed 5 bases from V and 2 bases from J, with 15 bases in between. CDR1 is SGHAT and CDR2 is FQNNGV in the germline V gene. The CDR3 is 16 amino acids. About this clonotype: What it recognizes is unknown.

Presentation of ophthalmopathy in the donors involved moderate-to-severe activity, CAS ≥3, NOSPECS ≥4 and a duration under 3 months. Clinicians made diagnoses from clinical symptoms, serum thyroxine, TRAb, thyroid ultrasound and orbital computed tomography. Findings and caveats of the study: Ophthalmopathy versus stable hyperthyroidism: 13-signature model gave roughly 88% sensitivity, 75% to 82% specificity. In blood, most expanded thyroid clonotypes above 0.001 frequency were also detected.

RNA transcripts provided the template for amplifying TCR beta CDR3 regions. HTBI primers served in a first-round RT-PCR, which a second-round multiplex PCR followed. TCRdb passed the multiplex PCR reads through MiXCR, listing each CDR3 protein once. Here the sample spans roughly 480,000 distinct CDR3 sequences, approximately 15% being singletons. The rearrangement joins TRBV11-2 to TRBJ2-2; D not certain. Material: blood. This clonotype was sampled from a woman between 25 and 40 years old with Graves' ophthalmopathy. In nucleotides, the CDR3 is TGTGCCAGCAGCCCCGACGGCCTCCTAAACACCGGGGAGCTGTTTTTT. Residues: CASSPDGLLNTGELFF.